This T cell receptor beta chain was sequenced for a study of cytomegalovirus exposure and HLA in healthy donors. About the research overall: The approximately 610 first-cohort repertoires shared a platform with the approximately 130 validation repertoires, as reported in a later analysis. Points from the study as a whole: High specificity and sensitivity for cytomegalovirus status were reported for the classifier.

These donors were members of the roughly 130-subject validation cohort, a group separate from the approximately 700-subject first cohort. CDR1 is SGHRS and CDR2 is YFSETQ in the germline V gene. Trimming at V came to 0 bases and at J to 5 bases, leaving 7 bases not matched to a gene. This CDR3 contains 16 residues. As to this clone: Antigen: not known.

Measured with immunoSEQ multiplex PCR; TCRdb has only the in-frame clones, and not every one. The data hold about 360,000 clones, with 75% to 90% observed a single time. The TCR originated in a woman aged 18-29 years in good health and CMV-seronegative. Source material: PBMCs. V and J are TRBV5-1 and TRBJ1-4, with 7 bases lining up with TRBD1. CDR3 loop: CASSLAGSGGNEKLFF. The DNA of the CDR3 is TGCGCCAGCAGCTTGGCCGGTTCAGGGGGAAATGAAAAACTGTTTTTT.